A single sample is the source of the 30 T cell receptor beta chains below, sequenced in a study of T cells in pancreatic ductal adenocarcinoma. Libraries were prepared by immunoSEQ multiplex PCR; TCRdb keeps only in-frame clonotypes and omits some of them. Here the sample spans approximately 97,000 clones, more than 90% being singletons. The selected patients with pancreatic ductal adenocarcinoma had surgery but no neoadjuvant therapy. Sequenced input: PBMCs. The receptor set was obtained from a human donor with pancreatic ductal adenocarcinoma.

This sequence joins TRBV9 and TRBJ2-2, with D possibly matching TRBD2 (5 bases). Trimming removed 6 bases from V and 3 bases from J, with 15 bases in between. Germline lookup yields CDR1 SGDLS and CDR2 YYNGEE. The CDR3 is 15 amino acids. The CDR3 is CASKRQSEDTGELFF. In DNA form, the CDR3 reads TGTGCCAGCAAGCGTCAGTCGGAGGACACCGGGGAGCTGTTTTTT. The full variable domain, in which reference TRBV9 and TRBJ2-2 provide the parts outside the CDR3, is DSGVTQTPKHLITATGQRVTLRCSPRSGDLSVYWYQQSLDQGLQFLIQYYNGEERAKGNILERFSAQQFPDLHSELNLSSLELGDSALYFCASKRQSEDTGELFFGEGSRLTVL.

This chain links TRBV28 with TRBJ1-1; D remains ambiguous. V was shortened by 3 bases and J by 5 bases, with 4 bases between the two germline ends. The CDR3 is made up of 11 amino acids. CDR1 MDHEN and CDR2 SYDVKM come from the germline V gene. The CDR3 bases are TGTGCCAGCAGTTTTGAGACTGAAGCTTTCTTT. Its protein is CASSFETEAFF.

The rearrangement uses TRBV28 and TRBJ2-7; the match to TRBD1 covers 9 bases. Germline CDR1 MDHEN, CDR2 SYDVKM. Trimming at V came to 3 bases and at J to 3 bases, leaving 0 bases not matched to a gene. This CDR3 spans 13 amino acids. The CDR3 loop is CASSLGQGYEQYF. CDR3 bases: TGTGCCAGCAGTTTGGGACAGGGCTACGAGCAGTACTTC.

The chain combines TRBV4-2 with TRBJ2-7; TRBD2 matches at 7 bases. The CDR3 is 14 amino acids. V lost 1 base, J lost 0 bases, and 0 bases stayed unmatched. Looked up from germline, CDR1 is LGHNA and CDR2 is YNFKEQ. This CDR3 reads CASSQGDYSYEQYF. The DNA for the CDR3 is TGTGCCAGCAGCCAAGGGGACTACTCCTACGAGCAGTACTTC.

This chain connects TRBV20-1 to TRBJ2-2, with 7 bases lining up with TRBD1. Germline CDR1 DFQATT, CDR2 SNEGSKA (reference sequence). This CDR3 contains 11 residues. The CDR3, as DNA: TGCGGAACAGGGGCGAGCGGGGAGCTGTTTTTT. Its protein product is CGTGASGELFF.

The gene calls are TRBV5-1 and TRBJ2-3; D is uncertain. CDR3 length: 15 residues. The ends were cut back, 1 base at V and 0 bases at J, with 9 bases in the middle. The germline V gene has CDR1 SGHRS and CDR2 YFSETQ. The CDR3 spells CASSLSGRSTDTQYF. The CDR3 DNA follows: TGCGCCAGCAGCTTGTCTGGCCGAAGCACAGATACGCAGTATTTT.

J is TRBJ2-2 and V is TRBV18; 8 nucleotides line up with TRBD1. Trimming at V came to 9 bases and at J to 7 bases, leaving 13 bases not matched to a gene. Germline V gene lookup returns CDR1 KGHSH and CDR2 LQKENI. The CDR3 has 15 residues. The CDR3 nucleotides read TGTGCCAGTAATTCCGGGACAGGTTCTTTCGGGGAGCTGTTTTTT. Its translation is CASNSGTGSFGELFF.

V and J are TRBV19 and TRBJ2-7, with D tentatively TRBD2 (6 bases). The CDR3 length is 15 residues. Germline loops: CDR1 LNHDA, CDR2 SQIVND (reference sequence). Trimming took 2 bases from V and 2 from J, leaving 13 bases between them. This CDR3 reads CASSITGSGTYEQYF. For the CDR3, the DNA is TGTGCCAGTAGTATAACCGGGAGTGGGACCTACGAGCAGTACTTC.

The V and J genes are TRBV5-3 and TRBJ2-7; TRBD2 aligns across 8 bases. TRBV5-3 is labeled an ORF, and its function is uncertain. V trimming: 3 bases; J trimming: 1 base; junction bases outside the gene matches: 6. CDR3 size: 15 residues. DNA for the CDR3: TGTGCCAGAAGCTGCCTAGCGGGTGATTCCTACGAGCAGTACTTC. As protein: CARSCLAGDSYEQYF.

V is TRBV28 and J is TRBJ2-7; 7 bases line up with TRBD1. The CDR3 spans 12 residues. Trimming removed 6 bases from V and 9 bases from J; junction bases left unmatched: 8. Looked up from germline, CDR1 is MDHEN and CDR2 is SYDVKM. This CDR3 reads CASRSTGEWQYF. DNA for the CDR3: TGTGCCAGCAGGTCAACAGGGGAGTGGCAGTACTTC.

The chain has TRBV10-3 and TRBJ2-1; TRBD2 agrees at 8 bases. The CDR3 length is 15 residues. Germline CDR1 reads ENHRY; CDR2 reads SYGVKD. V shed 7 bases and J 1 base; nucleotides not matched to a gene: 6. CDR3 sequence: CAINEREQSYNEQFF. The DNA of the CDR3 is TGTGCCATCAACGAGCGGGAGCAATCCTACAATGAGCAGTTCTTC.

V and J are TRBV6-6 and TRBJ1-5; tentatively, D is TRBD1 (6 bases). CDR1 MNHNY and CDR2 SVGAGI come from the germline V gene (reference sequence). V lost 6 bases and J lost 5, with 20 bases in between. This CDR3 has 16 residues. The CDR3, as DNA: TGTGCCAGCAGGGACGGATACAGGGTAGGGGATCAGCCCCAGCATTTT. It yields the protein CASRDGYRVGDQPQHF.

The J gene is TRBJ1-5, the V gene TRBV5-5, with D unresolved. Germline assignment: CDR1 SGHKS and CDR2 YYEKEE (reference sequence). This CDR3 is 13 amino acids long. With 1 base removed from V and 11 bases from J, the gap between germline ends came to 13 bases. Written as DNA, the CDR3 is TGTGCCAGCAGCTTGTGGGAGTCACGGGCCCAGCATTTT. Translation: CASSLWESRAQHF.

The CDR3 region is CASSQLAGTYNEQFF. CDR3 nucleotides: TGTGCCAGCAGCCAACTAGCGGGGACTTACAATGAGCAGTTCTTC. The chain combines TRBV6-6 with TRBJ2-1; TRBD2 matches 10 bases. The CDR3 runs to 15 residues. Germline CDR1 MNHNY, CDR2 SVGAGI (reference sequence). V lost 6 bases and J lost 4; bases outside the gene matches: 6.

The chain employs TRBV9 and TRBJ2-3; a weak D match, TRBD2 (5 bases). Trimming removed 0 bases at V and 0 bases at J, with 17 bases between. This CDR3 has 18 residues. Germline lookup yields CDR1 SGDLS and CDR2 YYNGEE. The DNA for the CDR3 is TGTGCCAGCAGCGTAGGGATAACTAGTCCCAGTAGCACAGATACGCAGTATTTT. Amino acids: CASSVGITSPSSTDTQYF.

V is TRBV5-1 and J is TRBJ2-1; 8 nucleotides match TRBD1. This CDR3 region has 14 residues. Trimming removed 4 bases from V and 3 bases from J; junction bases left unmatched: 3. Looked up from germline, CDR1 is SGHRS and CDR2 is YFSETQ. CDR3 sequence (DNA): TGCGCCAGCAGCCAGGGGGCTTACTACAATGAGCAGTTCTTC. As protein: CASSQGAYYNEQFF.

The rearrangement joins TRBV5-4 to TRBJ2-5; D may be TRBD1 (6 bases). Germline values: CDR1 SGHNT, CDR2 YYREEE (reference sequence). The CDR3 contains 14 residues. V was clipped by 5 bases and J by 1 base, with 12 bases between them. The CDR3 is CASRPGQTQETQYF. The DNA of the CDR3 is TGTGCCAGCAGACCGGGACAAACCCAAGAGACCCAGTACTTC.

V gene TRBV4-1 combines with J gene TRBJ2-3, with TRBD1 identical over 9 bases. This CDR3 is 20 amino acids long. From germline, CDR1 is MGHRA and CDR2 YSYEKL. The trim removed 4 bases at V and 0 bases at J, leaving 17 bases unmatched. The CDR3 loop reads CASSLLAPAPGQGSTDTQYF. The CDR3 DNA is TGCGCCAGCAGCCTTCTCGCGCCCGCCCCGGGACAGGGAAGCACAGATACGCAGTATTTT.

V gene TRBV28 combines with J gene TRBJ2-7; a weak D match, TRBD1 (5 bases). The CDR3 runs to 16 residues. V gave up 4 bases and J gave up 7 bases, with 23 bases separating them. In germline, CDR1 is MDHEN, CDR2 SYDVKM. This chain's CDR3 is CASSWSYEAWGPEQYF. In DNA form, the CDR3 reads TGTGCCAGCAGTTGGTCCTATGAGGCCTGGGGCCCTGAGCAGTACTTC.

The rearrangement joins TRBV5-1 to TRBJ2-2, with TRBD1 as a possible D gene (5 bases). The germline V and J ends were trimmed by 4 bases and 0 bases, with 7 bases remaining between them. The CDR3 consists of 14 residues. Germline CDR1 reads SGHRS; CDR2 reads YFSETQ. CDR3 sequence: CASSTDTNTGELFF. The CDR3 DNA is TGCGCCAGCAGCACGGACACGAACACCGGGGAGCTGTTTTTT. The full variable domain, rest sourced from reference TRBV5-1 and TRBJ2-2, is KAGVTQTPRYLIKTRGQQVTLSCSPISGHRSVSWYQQTPGQGLQFLFEYFSETQRNKGNFPGRFSGRQFSNSRSEMNVSTLELGDSALYLCASSTDTNTGELFFGEGSRLTVL.

The V and J genes are TRBV28 and TRBJ2-7, with 14 bases lining up with TRBD2. Germline lookup yields CDR1 MDHEN and CDR2 SYDVKM. The CDR3 runs to 18 residues. V lost 5 bases, J lost 6 bases, and 15 bases stayed unmatched. The CDR3, as DNA: TGTGCCAGCAGTGTACCGGGACTAGCGGGAGTTGAATTGGGCGAGCAGTACTTC. This translates into CASSVPGLAGVELGEQYF. The variable domain in full, completed from reference TRBV28 and TRBJ2-7, reads DVKVTQSSRYLVKRTGEKVFLECVQDMDHENMFWYRQDPGLGLRLIYFSYDVKMKEKGDIPEGYSVSREKKERFSLILESASTNQTSMYLCASSVPGLAGVELGEQYFGPGTRLTVT.

The J gene is TRBJ1-5, the V gene TRBV28; D gene uncertain. Germline V gene lookup returns CDR1 MDHEN and CDR2 SYDVKM. This CDR3 is 13 amino acids long. V was cut by 6 bases and J by 7 bases, with 13 bases left in between. The DNA for the CDR3 is TGTGCCAGCAGCTACTACTTCGCCCAGCCCCAGCATTTT. Translating gives CASSYYFAQPQHF.

J is TRBJ1-1 and V is TRBV10-3, with D hard to call. The V end was cut by 1 base, the J end by 0 bases, with 3 bases between. The CDR3 is made up of 13 amino acids. Germline V CDR1 and CDR2: ENHRY, SYGVKD. Here the CDR3 DNA reads TGTGCCATCAGTGAGTTCTTGAACACTGAAGCTTTCTTT. Amino acids: CAISEFLNTEAFF.

This chain joins TRBV28 and TRBJ2-7; a possible D gene is TRBD2 (6 bases). The CDR3 sequence is 13 residues long. The V gene's germline CDR1 is MDHEN and CDR2 SYDVKM. V gave up 3 bases and J gave up 3 bases, with 9 bases separating them. CDR3 protein: CASSFHGGYEQYF. CDR3 in DNA: TGTGCCAGCAGTTTCCACGGGGGCTACGAGCAGTACTTC.

The rearrangement uses TRBV30 and TRBJ2-7; D is possibly TRBD1 (7 bases). Germline loops: CDR1 GTSNPN, CDR2 SVGIG (reference sequence). This CDR3 comprises 12 residues. V was shortened by 7 bases and J by 7 bases, with 17 bases between the two germline ends. The CDR3 sequence is CAYGRQGSEQYF. DNA of the CDR3: TGTGCCTACGGGAGACAGGGAAGTGAGCAGTACTTC.

The genes are TRBV9 and TRBJ2-3; TRBD1 aligns across 9 bases. Unmatched junction bases numbered 15, after V lost 3 bases and J lost 1 base. Per the germline V gene, CDR1 is SGDLS and CDR2 is YYNGEE. The CDR3 length is 19 residues. The DNA of the CDR3 is TGTGCCAGCAGCGCAAGATCCTCTACAGGGGGCATCGGCACAGATACGCAGTATTTT. Its protein is CASSARSSTGGIGTDTQYF.

The chain uses TRBV5-4 and TRBJ2-7, with 10 nucleotides matching TRBD1. The V and J ends lost 4 bases and 7 bases, in that order; junction bases with no gene match: 8. The V gene's germline CDR1 is SGHNT and CDR2 YYREEE (reference sequence). CDR3 size: 14 residues. The DNA of the CDR3 is TGTGCCAGCAGCATCCGACAGGGGGCGGGGGAGCAGTACTTC. Protein product: CASSIRQGAGEQYF.

The chain joins TRBV21-1 to TRBJ1-5; TRBD1, the table's D call, lacks a check against the DNA. TRBV21-1 is a pseudogene locus. CDR3 size: 17 residues. The CDR3 DNA reads TGTGCCAGCAGCAAAGGGAAGGGGGACCTTAGCAATCAGCCCCAGCATTTT. This gives the protein CASSKGKGDLSNQPQHF.

The chain carries TRBV29-1 and TRBJ2-7; TRBD2 matches 10 bases. The CDR3 has 14 residues. From germline, CDR1 is SQVTM and CDR2 ANQGSEA. The ends lost 5 bases at V and 1 base at J; junction bases unmatched: 5. CDR3 sequence reads: CSVRKLAGSYEQYF. In DNA, the CDR3 is TGCAGCGTTCGGAAACTAGCGGGGTCCTACGAGCAGTACTTC.

Remarks on this clone: The junction differs from germline at one of its ends, possibly a read error. The chain carries TRBV7-2 and TRBJ2-5; 7 bases agree with TRBD2. Per the germline V gene, CDR1 is SGHTA and CDR2 is FQGNSA. The CDR3 contains 15 residues. The CDR3 DNA is TGTGCCAGCAGCTTAGGGGCTAGCGGCCAAAAGACCCAGTACTTC. Translation gives CASSLGASGQKTQYF. The complete variable domain, with remaining parts taken from reference TRBV7-2 and TRBJ2-5, reads GAGVSQSPSNKVTEKGKDVELRCDPISGHTALYWYRQSLGQGLEFLIYFQGNSAPDKSGLPSDRFSAERTGGSVSTLTIQRTQQEDSAVYLCASSLGASGQKTQYFGPGTRLLVL.